This T cell receptor beta chain was profiled in a study of regulatory T cells in long-lasting Graves disease. TCR beta libraries were built with iRepertoire HTBI primers and Arm-PCR of CDR3 regions. Each CDR3 protein gets one entry after TCRdb re-called the multiplex PCR reads with MiXCR. The sample shows hundreds of thousands of distinct CDR3 sequences, about a sixth of them seen only once. This clonotype was counted at least ten times. Sample time point: newly diagnosed GD, antithyroid drugs for less than 3 months. Researchers made the TCR library from RNA that was extracted from PBMCs. These sequences were also reported in another study, on T cells in Graves' hyperthyroidism and ophthalmopathy.

The material was peripheral blood mononuclear cells (PBMCs), obtained at new diagnosis, from a patient treated with antithyroid drugs. The sequence came from a man aged 35-49 years with Graves disease.

The CDR3 sequence: CASSQDRRGDLEDTQYF. The CDR3 nucleotides read TGTGCCAGCAGCCAAGATCGGCGGGGAGACCTGGAGGATACGCAGTATTTT. The chain recombines TRBV3-1 with TRBJ2-3; D possibly corresponds to TRBD2 (6 bases). The CDR3 contains 17 residues. Trimming cost V 0 bases and J 6 bases, with 19 bases left between them. Germline loops: CDR1 LGHDT, CDR2 YNNKEL (reference sequence).